What follows is one T cell receptor (beta chain) and its context. This table comes from immunoSEQ multiplex PCR, and its TCRdb copy is limited to in-frame clones, with some not included. In the table there are some 78,000 clones, about nine tenths of which are singletons. The data were taken from a study of blood T cell repertoires in COVID-19. This CDR3 contains 14 residues. After removal of 5 bases from V and 2 bases from J, the junction contained 4 bases not matched to a gene. In germline, CDR1 is SNHLY, CDR2 FYNNEI. Source material: peripheral blood. This sequence joins TRBV2 and TRBJ2-7; the match to TRBD2 covers 9 bases. This TCR was sampled from a man in his forties or fifties with active or convalescent COVID-19. The CDR3 region has the DNA TGTGCCAGCAGTCGGACTAGCGCCGCCTACGAGCAGTACTTC. Its translation: CASSRTSAAYEQYF.